This T cell receptor (beta chain) comes out of a study of human T cells and chemical hapten exposure (dated by TCRdb to the early 2020s). About the study as a whole: For sensitization, 2% DPC in acetone was applied to a 2 cm by 2 cm area of upper inner arm skin. Libraries were pooled for sequencing, and variation in per-sample TCR yields was attributed mainly to small differences in library volumes within the pool. In alopecia patients, the study followed how the peripheral blood TCR repertoire changed in vivo over primary and secondary sensitization to diphenylcyclopropenone (DPC), a hapten. Patient blood was sampled pre-sensitization (week 0) and at 2, 6 and about 24 weeks after DPC sensitization. Patch testing was performed on the upper back with Finn chambers containing 0.01% DPC, and the patch tests were scored after 6 days according to International Contact Dermatitis Research Group standards. For TCR sequencing, blood came from 25 to 35 alopecia patients at anywhere from one to four time points (pre-sensitization, 2, 6 and 24 weeks). The mostly female patient cohort included alopecia areata with under or over 50% scalp involvement, alopecia totalis and alopecia universalis. Weekly therapeutic DPC doses were additionally applied to the scalp of patients throughout the approximately 24-week study period. Study-level results and caveats: No change with DPC sensitization was found in the number of TCRs above 1 in 1000 frequency, and no evidence of global repertoire structure alterations was found. Patch test score correlated positively with the number of PT1 expanded TCRs, reaching significance at thresholds 8, 16 and 32 but not at 4. After repeated subsampling, changes were observed in the strength of the expansion versus patch-test correlation and in the threshold at which the correlation became significant. Expanded TCRs formed significantly more large CDR3 similarity clusters than pre-sensitization or healthy control sets, consistent with antigen-driven responses. Alopecia, a presumed autoimmune disease, was present in all patients, so the immune response of the patients might differ from that of healthy individuals.

Libraries were made using RACE. The sequencer listed for this sample is NextSeq 500. During library preparation, unique molecular identifiers were attached to individual cDNA molecules so that TCRs could be counted quantitatively and reproducibly. From each blood RNA sample, both TCR alpha and TCR beta chains were sequenced. Concerning the study's data processing: A median of about 87,000 TCRs per sample was observed, with a range of about 23,224 to 690,600. V, J and CDR3 annotation of the TCR reads was performed with the Decombinator software suite. Every sample was subsampled to the same number of TCRs (28,000) for the PS versus PT1 abundance plots. Expanded TCRs were defined as absent before sensitization and observed at least eight times at the 2-week time point. TCRdb itself trimmed the public reads at Q25 with fastp, ran MiXCR and retained productive beta chains. One record per CDR3 amino acid sequence lists the most common genes and DNA. These V and J calls rely on TCRdb rather than the paper's analysis. In all, the sample holds approximately 370,000 distinct CDR3 sequences, and roughly 6% of those were seen once. In total, the top ten clones hold around 8% of the sample.

In the germline V gene, CDR1 corresponds to MNHEY and CDR2 to SVGEGT. V is cut by 6 bases and J by 0 bases, and the space between the germline ends is 8 bases. Reading from cysteine to phenylalanine, the CDR3 counts 13 amino acids. The CDR3 DNA has 39 bases and is translated from base 1. In the paper's terms, the time point label means: pre-sensitization, week 0. The treatment or condition label on this specimen signifies: therapeutic diphenylcyclopropenone sensitization with weekly scalp DPC. At every patch-test visit, the blood draw took place before the patch test was put on. Patients were considered eligible if aged 18 to 70, diagnosed with alopecia and deemed suitable for DPC therapy, and patients were excluded if pregnant. Total RNA was isolated from unfractionated whole blood collected in Tempus Blood RNA tubes. Points on this clonotype: Its antigen is still unknown. Base quality data are lacking; no much larger clone is found one base away.

This material consisted of whole blood, taken in connection with sensitization to the hapten diphenylcyclopropenone (DPC). This receptor was obtained from a woman under 30 with alopecia areata. Some clones in this sample may be carry-over from other donors' samples. This chain is built from TRBV6-2 or TRBV6-3 and TRBJ1-1, with no D gene named confidently. In nucleotides, the sequence is TGTGCCAGCAGCCCAAGCTTGAACACTGAAGCTTTCTTT. Its protein is CASSPSLNTEAFF.